Sequencing of this TCR beta chain was carried out in a study of blood T cell repertoires in COVID-19 (dated by TCRdb to the early 2020s). Notes on the research overall: Collaborator samples came from the United States, Italy and Spain and covered acute and convalescent phases of COVID-19. The material from the prospective study consisted of cDNA or gDNA derived from T cells, B-cell-depleted T cells, or PBMCs. The dataset comprised deeply sampled blood TCRbeta repertoires from subjects exposed to, actively infected with, or recovered from COVID-19. The repertoires were released in a freely available public database meant as a resource for research on the immune response to SARS-CoV-2. Samples came from the ongoing ImmuneRACE study (first 160 participants) plus 1,254 subjects from 6 global collaborators. Nearly every sample came with metadata listing a de-identified subject ID, COVID-19 status, age in years and sex. HLA class I and class II types, where available, came from metadata supplied by the sample provider rather than from assay-based typing.

CDR1 and CDR2 were assigned from the germline V gene as SGHTS and YDEGEE. From its cysteine to its phenylalanine, the CDR3 spans 15 amino acids. Kept here is only the CDR3 DNA, which spans 45 bases and is read in frame from base 1. The junction shows trimming of 0 bases on V and 3 bases on J, plus 12 bases between the germline ends. The immunoSEQ Assay, a bias-controlled multiplex PCR, was used to amplify TCRbeta CDR3 regions from genomic DNA. Concerning the study's data processing: The number of nucleated cells in each sample was estimated by amplification of reference gene primers within the assay. Sequence reads were collapsed and filtered to measure the absolute abundance of every unique TCRbeta CDR3 rearrangement. For each sample, productive Simpson clonality was calculated as the square root of Simpson's diversity index over productive rearrangements. This is the immuneACCESS table as TCRdb keeps it, with only in-frame sequences that have V and J called. A part of the clones is gone; compared with another copy, unresolved V genes explain less than half, and the rest is unexplained. Clonal size and the V and J genes are those of that table, whereas D and trimming came from the DNA. The sample table holds about 240,000 clones, of which around 86% were seen once. Approximately 7.2% of the sample goes to the ten largest clones.

On the study overall, not on this receptor specifically: Clinical and demographic metadata were provided uncurated, with the amount varying by source and participant.

Details on this clone: Its antigen is unknown. No base quality values were provided; no much bigger clone lies one nucleotide off.

Whole blood was collected in K2EDTA tubes by collaborating institutions according to the institutions' own protocols. Collaborator samples were shipped for TCRbeta analysis as frozen whole blood, isolated PBMCs, or DNA extracted from either sample type. The chain uses TRBV5-8 and TRBJ1-2, with the D gene not clear enough to name. What was sequenced was peripheral blood. The origin of this receptor is a woman aged 65 to 85 with active or convalescent COVID-19. The CDR3 region has the sequence CASSLGTAFYYGYTF. The bases read TGTGCCAGCAGCTTGGGAACAGCATTTTACTATGGCTACACCTTC.